This TCR beta chain was sequenced in a study of T cell clonotyping in hematopoietic cell transplantation. Study details: Pretransplant recipient samples were taken after cytoreduction.

TCRdb keeps only in-frame clones here, not all; method: immunoSEQ multiplex PCR. The sample includes around 45,000 clones, approximately 78% seen only once; the top ten take around 5.3%. Study-level points and caveats: Graft donor and pretransplant recipient Inverse Simpson Index values predicted broader posttransplant TCR diversity. Few recipient clonotypes overlapped donors; over 95% were de novo at given depth.

Time point noted: recipient sample about 28 days before transplant, after cytoreduction. This CDR3 is built from 15 residues. After removal of 10 bases from V and 0 bases from J, the junction contained 12 bases not matched to a gene. Looked up from germline, CDR1 is LNHDA and CDR2 is SQIVND (reference sequence). Turning to this clone: Its antigen is as yet unknown.

The chain couples TRBV19 to TRBJ2-7, with 7 bases aligning to TRBD1. Specimen: peripheral blood mononuclear cells, collected before stem cell transplant. This receptor was identified in a man in his sixties with myelodysplastic syndrome. Some clones in this sample may be carry-over from other donors' samples. The CDR3 loop is CATANTGQVSYEQYF. The CDR3 nucleotides read TGTGCCACCGCGAATACCGGACAGGTCTCCTACGAGCAGTACTTC.